This T cell receptor beta chain was sequenced in a study of beta chain features in type 1 diabetes. Study at large: All samples together contributed around 100,000,000 sorted cells for examination.

Points from the study as a whole: Individuals with type 1 diabetes displayed fewer insertions and more deletions at VDJ junctions. Shortening that was moderate but significant affected the TCRB CDR3s of Type 1 diabetes patients in all four CD4+ subsets.

Sequencing targeted expressed TCRB transcripts, as all isolated RNA had been reverse transcribed. Repertoires were generated with immunoSEQ multiplex PCR, while TCRdb's copy carries only in-frame clones and drops some. Among around 600,000 clones listed, roughly 12% were seen once. Trimming stripped 3 bases from V and 2 bases from J, with 7 bases between. The V gene's germline CDR1 is MGHDK and CDR2 SYGVNS. The CDR3 spans 13 residues. For this clone: Its antigen is undetermined.

The receptor's source is a man younger than 45 with type 1 diabetes. The specimen was naive CD4+ T cells from blood. The chain couples TRBV25-1 to TRBJ1-2; the D gene is possibly TRBD1 (5 bases). The CDR3 sequence is CASSDHRNYGYTF. The CDR3 nucleotides read TGTGCCAGCAGTGATCACAGGAACTATGGCTACACCTTC.